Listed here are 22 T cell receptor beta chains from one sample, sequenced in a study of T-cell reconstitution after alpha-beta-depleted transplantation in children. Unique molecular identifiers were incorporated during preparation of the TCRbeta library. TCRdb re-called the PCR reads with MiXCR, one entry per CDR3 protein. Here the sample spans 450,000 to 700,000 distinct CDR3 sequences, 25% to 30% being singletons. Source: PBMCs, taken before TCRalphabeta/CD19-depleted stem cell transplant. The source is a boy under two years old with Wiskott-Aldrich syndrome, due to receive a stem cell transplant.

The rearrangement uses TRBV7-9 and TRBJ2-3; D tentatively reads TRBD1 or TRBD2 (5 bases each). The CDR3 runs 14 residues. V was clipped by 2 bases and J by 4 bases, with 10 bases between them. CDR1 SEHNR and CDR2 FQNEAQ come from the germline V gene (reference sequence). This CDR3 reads CASSLKVGADTQYF. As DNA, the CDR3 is TGTGCCAGCAGCTTAAAAGTGGGGGCAGATACGCAGTATTTT.

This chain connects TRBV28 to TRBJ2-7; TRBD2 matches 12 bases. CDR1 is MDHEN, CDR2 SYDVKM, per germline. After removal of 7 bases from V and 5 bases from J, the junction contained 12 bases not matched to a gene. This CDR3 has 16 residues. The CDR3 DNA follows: TGTGCCAGCACTCTAGCAGGACTAGCGGGAATCCACGAGCAGTACTTC. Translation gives CASTLAGLAGIHEQYF.

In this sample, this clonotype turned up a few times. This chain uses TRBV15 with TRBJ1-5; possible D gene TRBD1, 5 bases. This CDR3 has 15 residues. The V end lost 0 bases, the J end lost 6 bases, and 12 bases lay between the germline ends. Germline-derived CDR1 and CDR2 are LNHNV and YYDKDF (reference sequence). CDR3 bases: TGTGCCACCAGCAGAGATCCAATGGGGGGTCAGCCCCAGCATTTT. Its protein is CATSRDPMGGQPQHF. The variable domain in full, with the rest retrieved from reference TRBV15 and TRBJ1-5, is DAMVIQNPRYQVTQFGKPVTLSCSQTLNHNVMYWYQQKSSQAPKLLFHYYDKDFNNEADTPDNFQSRRPNTSFCFLDIRSPGLGDTAMYLCATSRDPMGGQPQHFGDGTRLSIL.

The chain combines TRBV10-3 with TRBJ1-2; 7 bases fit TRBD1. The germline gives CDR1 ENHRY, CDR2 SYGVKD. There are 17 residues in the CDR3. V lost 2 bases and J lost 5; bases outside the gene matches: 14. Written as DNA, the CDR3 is TGTGCCATCAGTGAGCCCCGACAGGGACGGTTAGGGTATGGCTACACCTTC. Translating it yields CAISEPRQGRLGYGYTF.

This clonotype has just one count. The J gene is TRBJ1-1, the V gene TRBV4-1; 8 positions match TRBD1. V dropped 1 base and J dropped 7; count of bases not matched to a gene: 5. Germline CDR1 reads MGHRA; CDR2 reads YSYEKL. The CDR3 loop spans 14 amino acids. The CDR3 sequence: CASSQVYRGFEAFF. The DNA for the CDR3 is TGCGCCAGCAGCCAAGTTTACAGGGGGTTTGAAGCTTTCTTT.

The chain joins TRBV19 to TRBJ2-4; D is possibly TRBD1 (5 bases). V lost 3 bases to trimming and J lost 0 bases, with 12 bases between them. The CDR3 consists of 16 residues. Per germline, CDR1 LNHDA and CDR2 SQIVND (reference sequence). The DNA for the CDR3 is TGTGCCAGTAGTATGGGGCTGTTGCTAGCCAAAAACATTCAGTACTTC. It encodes CASSMGLLLAKNIQYF.

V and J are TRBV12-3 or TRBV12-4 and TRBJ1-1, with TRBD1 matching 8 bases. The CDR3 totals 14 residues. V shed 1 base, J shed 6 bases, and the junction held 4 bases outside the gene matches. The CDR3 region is CASSLDRGRPEAFF. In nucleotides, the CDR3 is TGTGCCAGCAGTTTAGACAGGGGGAGGCCTGAAGCTTTCTTT.

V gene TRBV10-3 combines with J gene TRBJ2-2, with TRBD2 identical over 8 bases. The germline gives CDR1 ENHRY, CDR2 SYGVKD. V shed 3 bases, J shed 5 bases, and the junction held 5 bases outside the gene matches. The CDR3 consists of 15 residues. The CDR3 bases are TGTGCCATCAGTGAAGCGGGAGCAAGGACCGGGGAGCTGTTTTTT. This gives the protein CAISEAGARTGELFF.

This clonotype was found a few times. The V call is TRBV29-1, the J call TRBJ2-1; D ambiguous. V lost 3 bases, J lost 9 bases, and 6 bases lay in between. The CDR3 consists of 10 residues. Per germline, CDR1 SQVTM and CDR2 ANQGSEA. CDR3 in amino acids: CSVEIFEQFF. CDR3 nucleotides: TGCAGCGTTGAGATATTTGAGCAGTTCTTC.

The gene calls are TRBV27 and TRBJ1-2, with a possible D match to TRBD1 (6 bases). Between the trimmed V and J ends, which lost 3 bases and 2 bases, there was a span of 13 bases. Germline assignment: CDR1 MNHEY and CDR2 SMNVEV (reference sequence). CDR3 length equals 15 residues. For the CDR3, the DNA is TGTGCCAGCAGTTTCCGACAGGCAGAGAACTATGGCTACACCTTC. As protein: CASSFRQAENYGYTF.

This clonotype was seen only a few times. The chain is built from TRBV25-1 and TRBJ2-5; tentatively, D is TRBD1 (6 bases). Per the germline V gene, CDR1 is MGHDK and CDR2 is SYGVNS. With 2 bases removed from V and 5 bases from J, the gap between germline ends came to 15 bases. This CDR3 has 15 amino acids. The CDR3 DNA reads TGTGCCAGCAGTGAAGGTCGCAGGGGAATGGAGACCCAGTACTTC. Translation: CASSEGRRGMETQYF.

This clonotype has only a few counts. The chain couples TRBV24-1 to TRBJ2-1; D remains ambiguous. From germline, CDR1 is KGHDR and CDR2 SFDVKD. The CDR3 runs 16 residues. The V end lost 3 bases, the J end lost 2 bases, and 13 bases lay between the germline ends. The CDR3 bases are TGTGCCACCAGTGATAGGAGCCAGGCCACCTACAATGAGCAGTTCTTC. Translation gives CATSDRSQATYNEQFF.

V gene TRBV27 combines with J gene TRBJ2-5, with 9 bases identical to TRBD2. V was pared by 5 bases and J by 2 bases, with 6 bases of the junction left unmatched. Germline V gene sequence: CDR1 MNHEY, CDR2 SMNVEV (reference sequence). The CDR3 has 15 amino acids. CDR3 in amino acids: CASSPTTSGQETQYF. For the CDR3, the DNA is TGTGCCAGCAGTCCCACGACTAGCGGTCAAGAGACCCAGTACTTC.

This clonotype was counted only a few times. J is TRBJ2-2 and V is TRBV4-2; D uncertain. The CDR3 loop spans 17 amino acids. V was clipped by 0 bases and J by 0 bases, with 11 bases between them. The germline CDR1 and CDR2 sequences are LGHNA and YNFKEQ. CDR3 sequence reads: CASSQDPARANTGELFF. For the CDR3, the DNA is TGTGCCAGCAGCCAAGATCCAGCTCGAGCGAACACCGGGGAGCTGTTTTTT.

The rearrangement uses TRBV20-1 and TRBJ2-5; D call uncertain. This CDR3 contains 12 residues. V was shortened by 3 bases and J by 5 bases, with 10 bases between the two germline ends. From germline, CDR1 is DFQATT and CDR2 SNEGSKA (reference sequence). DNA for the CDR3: TGCAGTGCTAGTCACGGCTCGGAGACCCAGTACTTC. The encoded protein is CSASHGSETQYF.

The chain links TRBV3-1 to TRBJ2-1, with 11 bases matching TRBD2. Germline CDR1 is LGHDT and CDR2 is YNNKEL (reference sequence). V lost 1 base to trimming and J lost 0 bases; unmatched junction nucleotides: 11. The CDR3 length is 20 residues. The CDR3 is CASSQVTGTSGQNSYNEQFF. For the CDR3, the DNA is TGTGCCAGCAGCCAAGTTACCGGGACTAGCGGACAAAACTCCTACAATGAGCAGTTCTTC.

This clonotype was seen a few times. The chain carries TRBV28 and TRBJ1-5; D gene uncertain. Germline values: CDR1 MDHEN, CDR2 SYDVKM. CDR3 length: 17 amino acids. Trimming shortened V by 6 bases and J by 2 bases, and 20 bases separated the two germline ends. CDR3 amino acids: CASRIPGRRIGNQPQHF. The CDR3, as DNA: TGTGCCAGCAGAATCCCGGGTAGGAGGATAGGCAATCAGCCCCAGCATTTT.

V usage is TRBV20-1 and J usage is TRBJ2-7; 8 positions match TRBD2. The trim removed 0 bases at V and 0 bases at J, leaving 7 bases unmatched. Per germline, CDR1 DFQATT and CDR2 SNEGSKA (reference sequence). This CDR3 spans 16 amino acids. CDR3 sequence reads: CSARDPTSASSYEQYF. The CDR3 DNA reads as TGCAGTGCTAGAGACCCGACTAGCGCGAGCTCCTACGAGCAGTACTTC.

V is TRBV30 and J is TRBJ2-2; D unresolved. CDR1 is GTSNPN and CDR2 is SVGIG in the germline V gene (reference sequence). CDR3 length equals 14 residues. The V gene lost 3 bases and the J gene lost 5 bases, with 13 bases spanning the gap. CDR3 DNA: TGTGCCTGGAGAGCTTCATGGCCGACCGGGGAGCTGTTTTTT. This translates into CAWRASWPTGELFF.

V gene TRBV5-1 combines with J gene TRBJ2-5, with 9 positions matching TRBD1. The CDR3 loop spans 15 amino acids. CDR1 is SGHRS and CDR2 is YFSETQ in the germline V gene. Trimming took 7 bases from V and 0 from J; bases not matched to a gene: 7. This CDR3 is CASRLGQGDQETQYF. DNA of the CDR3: TGCGCCAGCCGACTGGGACAGGGTGACCAAGAGACCCAGTACTTC. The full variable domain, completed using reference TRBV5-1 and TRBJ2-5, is KAGVTQTPRYLIKTRGQQVTLSCSPISGHRSVSWYQQTPGQGLQFLFEYFSETQRNKGNFPGRFSGRQFSNSRSEMNVSTLELGDSALYLCASRLGQGDQETQYFGPGTRLLVL.

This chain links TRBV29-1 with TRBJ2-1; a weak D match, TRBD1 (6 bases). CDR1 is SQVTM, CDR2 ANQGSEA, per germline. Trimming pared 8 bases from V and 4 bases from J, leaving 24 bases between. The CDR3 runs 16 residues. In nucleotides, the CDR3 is TGCAGCATTTTTAGGACCGACAGGCCCAGATACAATGAGCAGTTCTTC. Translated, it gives CSIFRTDRPRYNEQFF.

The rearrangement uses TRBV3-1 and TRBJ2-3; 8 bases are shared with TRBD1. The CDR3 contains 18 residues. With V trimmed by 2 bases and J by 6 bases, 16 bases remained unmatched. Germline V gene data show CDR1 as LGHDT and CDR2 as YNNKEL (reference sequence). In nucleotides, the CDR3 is TGTGCCAGCAGCCAAAGGGGGACAGGCGGTTTTCTCCCGGATACGCAGTATTTT. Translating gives CASSQRGTGGFLPDTQYF.